These 11 T cell receptor beta chains share one sample of origin, sequenced in a study of T cells after yellow fever vaccination. TCRdb re-called the 5' RACE reads with MiXCR, one entry per CDR3 protein. This table holds roughly 500,000 distinct CDR3 sequences, approximately 21% found once. The sequences come from PBMCs, collected 15 days after the yellow fever booster vaccination. Receptors were obtained from a man aged 30 to 45 who received the YFV17D yellow fever vaccine.

The chain combines TRBV7-6 with TRBJ2-5; the D gene is possibly TRBD1 (6 bases). V was clipped by 3 bases and J by 0 bases, with 11 bases between them. Looked up from germline, CDR1 is SGHVS and CDR2 is FNYEAQ. The CDR3 totals 15 residues. Here the CDR3 DNA reads TGTGCCAGCAGCTTCGTAAGGGGGAACCAAGAGACCCAGTACTTC. Translated: CASSFVRGNQETQYF.

A few counts support this clonotype. V is TRBV5-1 and J is TRBJ2-1; 9 bases are a match to TRBD1. In germline, CDR1 is SGHRS, CDR2 YFSETQ. J gave up 8 bases and V 1 base, and 4 bases lay outside the gene matches. This CDR3 spans 14 amino acids. The CDR3 bases are TGCGCCAGCAGCTTGCGACAGGGGGGAGATGAGCAGTTCTTC. Its protein product is CASSLRQGGDEQFF.

This clonotype was observed a handful of times. The rearrangement links TRBV29-1 to TRBJ2-3; 7 bases are shared with TRBD2. Germline-derived CDR1 and CDR2 are SQVTM and ANQGSEA. The V segment lost 6 bases and the J segment 0 bases; nucleotides outside the gene matches: 3. The CDR3 is made up of 13 amino acids. The CDR3 bases are TGCAGCGTCACAGCGGGAAGCACAGATACGCAGTATTTT. Translated: CSVTAGSTDTQYF.

CDR3 region: CASSLGPQVMNTEAFF. For the CDR3, the DNA is TGTGCCAGCAGCTTGGGACCACAGGTGATGAACACTGAAGCTTTCTTT. V gene TRBV11-2 combines with J gene TRBJ1-1; D is perhaps TRBD1 (5 bases). V was clipped by 3 bases and J by 0 bases, with 14 bases between them. In germline, CDR1 is SGHAT, CDR2 FQNNGV. The CDR3 is 16 residues long.

The chain uses TRBV7-2 and TRBJ2-3; 9 nucleotides align to TRBD2. CDR1 SGHTA and CDR2 FQGNSA come from the germline V gene. The CDR3 runs to 20 residues. The ends lost 2 bases at V and 3 bases at J; junction bases unmatched: 18. The CDR3, as DNA: TGTGCCAGCAGCTTACAGCGGAGGGCTTTAGCGGGAGTCGGGACAGATACGCAGTATTTT. This encodes CASSLQRRALAGVGTDTQYF.

The chain employs TRBV5-1 and TRBJ1-1; D may be TRBD1 (6 bases). The V and J ends lost 1 base and 6 bases respectively, with 13 bases between them. Germline V lookup: CDR1 SGHRS, CDR2 YFSETQ. The CDR3 is 14 amino acids. The CDR3 is CASSLNQAGAEAFF. The CDR3 nucleotides are TGCGCCAGCAGCTTGAATCAGGCAGGGGCTGAAGCTTTCTTT. The full variable domain, rest sourced from reference TRBV5-1 and TRBJ1-1, is KAGVTQTPRYLIKTRGQQVTLSCSPISGHRSVSWYQQTPGQGLQFLFEYFSETQRNKGNFPGRFSGRQFSNSRSEMNVSTLELGDSALYLCASSLNQAGAEAFFGQGTRLTVV.

J is TRBJ1-1 and V is TRBV6-1; no firm D call. This CDR3 has 13 amino acids. The V and J ends lost 7 bases and 1 base respectively, with 10 bases between them. Germline CDR1 and CDR2: MNHNS and SASEGT. The CDR3 DNA sequence: TGTGCCAGCACCCGCGACGGGAACACTGAAGCTTTCTTT. Translated: CASTRDGNTEAFF.

This clonotype has a handful of counts. The chain joins TRBV7-2 to TRBJ2-7, with TRBD2 matching over 12 bases. The junction had 1 base not matched to a gene; V was cut back by 1 base and J by 6 bases. The length of the CDR3 is 14 residues. Germline V CDR1 and CDR2: SGHTA, FQGNSA. DNA for the CDR3: TGTGCCAGCAGCTTAGAACTAGCGGGGGGCGAGCAGTACTTC. It translates to CASSLELAGGEQYF.

This clonotype has at least ten counts. The germline gene is not matched at one end of the junction; a read error may be the cause. The V and J genes are TRBV24-1 and TRBJ2-2, with 9 bases that match TRBD1. Germline V gene lookup returns CDR1 KGHDR and CDR2 SFDVKD. The CDR3 is 14 amino acids. The CDR3 is CATGGTGNSGELFF. The CDR3 region has the DNA TGTGCCACCGGAGGGACAGGGAACAGCGGGGAGCTGTTTTTT.

The chain combines TRBV7-8 with TRBJ2-7; D is unclear. Germline loops: CDR1 SGHVS, CDR2 FQNEAQ. This CDR3 region has 16 residues. Trimming cost V 0 bases and J 3 bases, with 15 bases left between them. The CDR3 bases are TGTGCCAGCAGCTTAGCGTGGCAAGCAGGCATCTACGAGCAGTACTTC. Its translation: CASSLAWQAGIYEQYF.

On this clonotype itself: A read error may produce the germline difference seen at one junction end. The chain links TRBV4-3 to TRBJ2-2, with 7 bases identical to TRBD1. This CDR3 comprises 18 residues. Germline V gives CDR1 LGHNA, CDR2 YSLEER. In DNA, the CDR3 is TGCCCCAGCAGCCAAGAAATACAGGGGCAGCTGGGCACCGGGGAGCTGTTTTTT. This encodes CPSSQEIQGQLGTGELFF.